This TCR beta chain was recorded in a study of blood T cell repertoires in COVID-19. This study enrolled people aged 18 to 89 from approximately 24 US geographic areas. Clinical history as reported by participants underpinned cohort assignment. Two consecutive negative NP/OP PCR tests, clearance, or resolved symptoms defined Cohort 3 recovery. This CDR3 contains 13 residues. The germline V gene encodes CDR1 SGHAT and CDR2 FQNNGV. The V end was cut by 5 bases, the J end by 3 bases, with 7 bases between. Original processing notes: Researchers report that nucleated cell counts were estimated from reference gene primer amplification. The data were produced by immunoSEQ multiplex PCR, yet TCRdb's version contains in-frame clones alone and is incomplete. The DNA was the basis for D and trimming; V, J and clone size are from that table. The top ten clones hold around 2.9% of a sample with about 140,000 clones, roughly 79% of them seen once.

The sequenced sample was PBMCs or T cells enriched from blood (not recorded which). This sequence joins TRBV11-2 and TRBJ2-2; D not certain. This sequence was found in a woman aged 45-65 years who had recovered from COVID-19. In nucleotides, the CDR3 is TGTGCCAGCAGCCACGGGTACACCGGGGAGCTGTTTTTT. Its translation: CASSHGYTGELFF.